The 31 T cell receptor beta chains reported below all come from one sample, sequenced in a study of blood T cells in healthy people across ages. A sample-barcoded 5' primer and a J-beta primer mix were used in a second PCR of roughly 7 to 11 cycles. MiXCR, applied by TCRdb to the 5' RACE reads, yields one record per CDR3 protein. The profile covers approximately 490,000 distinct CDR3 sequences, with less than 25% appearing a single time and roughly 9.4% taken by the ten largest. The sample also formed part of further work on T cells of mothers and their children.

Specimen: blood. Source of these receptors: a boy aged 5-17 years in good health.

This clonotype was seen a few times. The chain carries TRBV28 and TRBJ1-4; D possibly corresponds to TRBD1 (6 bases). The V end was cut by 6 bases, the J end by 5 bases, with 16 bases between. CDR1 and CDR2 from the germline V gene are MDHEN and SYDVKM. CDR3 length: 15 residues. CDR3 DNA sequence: TGTGCCAGCAGCCCCGGGGGCGAGGGGAATGAAAAACTGTTTTTT. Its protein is CASSPGGEGNEKLFF.

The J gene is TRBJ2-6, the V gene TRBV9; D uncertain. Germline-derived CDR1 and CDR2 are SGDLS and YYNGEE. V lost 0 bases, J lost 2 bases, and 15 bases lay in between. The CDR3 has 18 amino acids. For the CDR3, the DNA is TGTGCCAGCAGCGTAGTTTTCGATGGGGTCACTGGGGCCAACGTCCTGACTTTC. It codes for CASSVVFDGVTGANVLTF.

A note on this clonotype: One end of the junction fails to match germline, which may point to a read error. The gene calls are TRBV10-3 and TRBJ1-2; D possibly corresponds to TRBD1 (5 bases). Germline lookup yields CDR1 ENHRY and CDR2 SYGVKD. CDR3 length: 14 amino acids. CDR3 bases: TGTGCCATCAGTTCAATCAGGGAAGACTACGGCTACACCTTC. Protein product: CAISSIREDYGYTF.

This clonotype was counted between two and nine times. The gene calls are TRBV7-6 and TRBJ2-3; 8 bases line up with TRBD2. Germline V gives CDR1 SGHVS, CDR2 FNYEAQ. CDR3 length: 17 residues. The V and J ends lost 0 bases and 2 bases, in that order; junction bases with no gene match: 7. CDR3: CASSLAPSGSPTDTQYF. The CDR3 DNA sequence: TGTGCCAGCAGCTTAGCCCCTAGCGGGTCCCCCACAGATACGCAGTATTTT. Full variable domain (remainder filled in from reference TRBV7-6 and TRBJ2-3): GAGVSQSPRYKVTKRGQDVALRCDPISGHVSLYWYRQALGQGPEFLTYFNYEAQQDKSGLPNDRFSAERPEGSISTLTIQRTEQRDSAMYRCASSLAPSGSPTDTQYFGPGTRLTVL.

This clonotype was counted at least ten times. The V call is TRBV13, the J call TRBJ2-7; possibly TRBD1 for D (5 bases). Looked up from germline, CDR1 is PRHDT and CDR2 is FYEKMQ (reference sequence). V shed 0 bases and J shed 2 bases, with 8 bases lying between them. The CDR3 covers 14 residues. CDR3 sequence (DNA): TGTGCCAGCAGCTTAGGCAGGGCCGCCTACGAGCAGTACTTC. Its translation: CASSLGRAAYEQYF.

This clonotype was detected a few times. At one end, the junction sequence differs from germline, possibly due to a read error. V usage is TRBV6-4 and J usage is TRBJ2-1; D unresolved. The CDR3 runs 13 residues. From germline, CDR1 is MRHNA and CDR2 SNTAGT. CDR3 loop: CASSDSSYNEQSF. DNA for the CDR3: TGTGCCAGCAGTGACTCCTCCTACAATGAGCAGTCCTTC.

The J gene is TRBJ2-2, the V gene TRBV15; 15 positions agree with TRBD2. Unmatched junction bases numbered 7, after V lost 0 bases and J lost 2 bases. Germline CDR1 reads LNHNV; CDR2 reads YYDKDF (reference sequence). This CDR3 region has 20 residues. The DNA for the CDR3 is TGTGCCACCAGCAGAGAGAAGGGACTAGCGGGAGGTCGAAACACCGGGGAGCTGTTTTTT. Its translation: CATSREKGLAGGRNTGELFF.

The CDR3 reads CASSLGYQPQHF. The CDR3 DNA reads as TGTGCCAGCAGTTTAGGTTATCAGCCCCAGCATTTT. V usage is TRBV12-3 or TRBV12-4 and J usage is TRBJ1-5; D is ambiguous. Trimming removed 1 base from V and 5 bases from J, with 3 bases in between. This CDR3 is built from 12 residues.

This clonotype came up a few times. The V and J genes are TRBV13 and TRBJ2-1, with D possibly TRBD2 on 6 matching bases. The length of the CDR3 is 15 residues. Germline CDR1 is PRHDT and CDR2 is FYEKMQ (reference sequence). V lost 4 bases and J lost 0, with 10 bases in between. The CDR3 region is CASSSGTASYNEQFF. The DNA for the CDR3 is TGTGCCAGCAGCTCAGGGACTGCCTCCTACAATGAGCAGTTCTTC.

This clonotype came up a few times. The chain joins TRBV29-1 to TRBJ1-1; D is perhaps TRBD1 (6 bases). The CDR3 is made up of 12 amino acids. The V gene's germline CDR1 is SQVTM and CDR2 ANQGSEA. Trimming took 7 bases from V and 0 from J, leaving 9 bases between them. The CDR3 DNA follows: TGCAGCGGGCAGGGGCTGAACACTGAAGCTTTCTTT. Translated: CSGQGLNTEAFF.

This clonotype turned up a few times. The CDR3 DNA is TGTGCCAGCAGCTTAGCGTATTTGGACAGTGGGTCCTACGAGCAGTACTTC. Amino acids: CASSLAYLDSGSYEQYF. The genes are TRBV7-2 and TRBJ2-7, with TRBD1 as a possible D gene (6 bases). Germline V gives CDR1 SGHTA, CDR2 FQGNSA. This CDR3 spans 17 amino acids. V gave up 0 bases and J gave up 1 base, with 16 bases separating them.

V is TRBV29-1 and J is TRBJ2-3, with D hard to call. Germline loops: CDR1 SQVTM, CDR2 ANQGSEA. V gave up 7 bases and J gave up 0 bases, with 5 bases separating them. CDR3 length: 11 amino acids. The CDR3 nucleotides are TGCAGCGCTGTGAGCACAGATACGCAGTATTTT. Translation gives CSAVSTDTQYF.

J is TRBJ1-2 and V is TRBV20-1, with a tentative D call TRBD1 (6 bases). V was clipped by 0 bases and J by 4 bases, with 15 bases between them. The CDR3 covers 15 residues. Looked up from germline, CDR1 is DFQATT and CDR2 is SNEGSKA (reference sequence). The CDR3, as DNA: TGCAGTGCTAGAGAGCCGGGACAACCAATCTATGGCTACACCTTC. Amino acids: CSAREPGQPIYGYTF.

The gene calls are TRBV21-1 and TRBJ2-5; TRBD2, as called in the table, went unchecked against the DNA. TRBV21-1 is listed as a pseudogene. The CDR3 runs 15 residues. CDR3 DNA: TGTGCCAGCAGCGCCCCCGGGACTAGCAGAAAGACCCAGTACTTC. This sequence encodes CASSAPGTSRKTQYF.

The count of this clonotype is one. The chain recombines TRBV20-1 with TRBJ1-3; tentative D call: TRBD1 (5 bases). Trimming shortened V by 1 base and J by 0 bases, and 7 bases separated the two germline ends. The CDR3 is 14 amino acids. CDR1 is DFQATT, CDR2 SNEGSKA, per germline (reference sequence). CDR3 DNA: TGCAGTGCTAGAGCAGGGACCTCTGGAAACACCATATATTTT. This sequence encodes CSARAGTSGNTIYF.

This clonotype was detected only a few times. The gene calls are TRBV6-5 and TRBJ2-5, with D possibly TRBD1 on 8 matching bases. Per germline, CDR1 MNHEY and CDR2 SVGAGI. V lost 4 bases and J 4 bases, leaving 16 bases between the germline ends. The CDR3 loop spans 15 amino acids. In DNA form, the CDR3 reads TGTGCCAGCAGTTCCACCTACAGGGGGGGAGAGACCCAGTACTTC. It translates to CASSSTYRGGETQYF.

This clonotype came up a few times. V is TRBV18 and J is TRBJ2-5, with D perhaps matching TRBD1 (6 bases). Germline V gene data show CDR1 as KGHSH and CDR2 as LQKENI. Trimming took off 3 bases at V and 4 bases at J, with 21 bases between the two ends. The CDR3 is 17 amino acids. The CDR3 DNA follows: TGTGCCAGCTCACCGCCGACAGGAAAATTAAGGGGAGAGACCCAGTACTTC. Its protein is CASSPPTGKLRGETQYF.

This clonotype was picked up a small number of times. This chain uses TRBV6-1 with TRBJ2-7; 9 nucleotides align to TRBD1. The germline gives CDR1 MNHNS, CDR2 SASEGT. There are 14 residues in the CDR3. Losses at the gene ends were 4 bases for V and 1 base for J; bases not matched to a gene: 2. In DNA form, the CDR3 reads TGTGCCAGCAGTGCCGACAGGGGGTCCTACGAGCAGTACTTC. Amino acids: CASSADRGSYEQYF.

The CDR3 DNA reads as TGTGCCAGCAGCTTGGACAGGGGGTATGGAGAGACCCAGTACTTC. This translates into CASSLDRGYGETQYF. The gene calls are TRBV13 and TRBJ2-5, with 10 bases identical to TRBD1. There are 15 residues in the CDR3. Germline values: CDR1 PRHDT, CDR2 FYEKMQ (reference sequence). Trimming removed 3 bases from V and 4 bases from J; junction bases left unmatched: 5.

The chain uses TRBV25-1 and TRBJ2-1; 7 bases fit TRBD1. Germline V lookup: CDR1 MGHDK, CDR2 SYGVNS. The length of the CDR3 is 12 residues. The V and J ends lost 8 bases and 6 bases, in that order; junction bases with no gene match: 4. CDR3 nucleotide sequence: TGTGCCAGCGGCGACAGGGTCAATGAGCAGTTCTTC. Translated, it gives CASGDRVNEQFF.

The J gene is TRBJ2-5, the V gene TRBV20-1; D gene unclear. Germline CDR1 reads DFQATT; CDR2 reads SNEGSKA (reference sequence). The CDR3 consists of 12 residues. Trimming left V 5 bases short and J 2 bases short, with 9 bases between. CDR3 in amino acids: CSALSPQETQYF. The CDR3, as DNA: TGCAGTGCTTTATCCCCTCAAGAGACCCAGTACTTC.

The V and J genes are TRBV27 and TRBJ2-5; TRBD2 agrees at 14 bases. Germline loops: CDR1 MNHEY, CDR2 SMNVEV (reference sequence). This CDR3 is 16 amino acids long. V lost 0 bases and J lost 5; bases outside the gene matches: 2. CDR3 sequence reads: CASSLSGLAGAETQYF. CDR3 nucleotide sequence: TGTGCCAGCAGTTTATCGGGACTAGCGGGAGCTGAGACCCAGTACTTC.

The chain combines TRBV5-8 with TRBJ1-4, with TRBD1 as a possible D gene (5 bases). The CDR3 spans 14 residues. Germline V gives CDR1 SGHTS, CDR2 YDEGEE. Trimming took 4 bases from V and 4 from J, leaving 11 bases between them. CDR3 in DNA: TGTGCCAGCAGCGCGGGACGGTTTAATGAAAAACTGTTTTTT. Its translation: CASSAGRFNEKLFF.

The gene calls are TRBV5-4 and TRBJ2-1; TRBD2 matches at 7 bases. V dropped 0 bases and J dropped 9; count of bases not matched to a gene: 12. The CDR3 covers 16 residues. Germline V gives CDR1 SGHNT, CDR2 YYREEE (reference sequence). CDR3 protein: CASSLVSVQGGSEQFF. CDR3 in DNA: TGTGCCAGCAGCTTGGTTTCGGTCCAGGGAGGGAGTGAGCAGTTCTTC.

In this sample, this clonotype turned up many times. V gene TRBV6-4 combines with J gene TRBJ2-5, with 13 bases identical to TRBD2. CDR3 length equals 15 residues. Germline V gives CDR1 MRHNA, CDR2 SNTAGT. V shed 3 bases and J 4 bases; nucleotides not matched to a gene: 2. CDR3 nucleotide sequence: TGTGCCAGCAGTGAAGGGACTAGCGGGGCAGAGACCCAGTACTTC. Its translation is CASSEGTSGAETQYF.

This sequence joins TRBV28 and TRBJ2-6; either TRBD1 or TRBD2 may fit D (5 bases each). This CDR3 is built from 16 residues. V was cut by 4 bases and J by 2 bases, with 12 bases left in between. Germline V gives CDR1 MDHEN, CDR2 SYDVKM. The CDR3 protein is CASSSGHGTGANVLTF. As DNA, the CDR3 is TGTGCCAGCAGTTCCGGACACGGGACTGGGGCCAACGTCCTGACTTTC. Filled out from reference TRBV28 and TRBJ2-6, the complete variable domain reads DVKVTQSSRYLVKRTGEKVFLECVQDMDHENMFWYRQDPGLGLRLIYFSYDVKMKEKGDIPEGYSVSREKKERFSLILESASTNQTSMYLCASSSGHGTGANVLTFGAGSRLTVL.

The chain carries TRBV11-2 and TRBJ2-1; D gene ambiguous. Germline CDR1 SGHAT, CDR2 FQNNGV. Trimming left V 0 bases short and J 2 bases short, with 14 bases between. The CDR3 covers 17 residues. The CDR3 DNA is TGTGCCAGCAGCTTAGACAGAAGCCCCCGCCCCTACAATGAGCAGTTCTTC. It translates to CASSLDRSPRPYNEQFF.

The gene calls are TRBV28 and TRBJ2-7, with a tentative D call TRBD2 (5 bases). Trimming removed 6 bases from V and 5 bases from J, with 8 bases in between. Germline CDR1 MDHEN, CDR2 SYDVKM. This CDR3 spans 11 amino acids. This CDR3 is CASSPEDEQYF. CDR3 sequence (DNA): TGTGCCAGCAGCCCGGAGGACGAGCAGTACTTC.

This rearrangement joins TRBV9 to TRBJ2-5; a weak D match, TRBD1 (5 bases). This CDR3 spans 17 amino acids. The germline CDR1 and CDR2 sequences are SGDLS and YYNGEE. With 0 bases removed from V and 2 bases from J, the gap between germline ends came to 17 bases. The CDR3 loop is CASSVGSGVGPQETQYF. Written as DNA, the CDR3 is TGTGCCAGCAGCGTAGGGTCCGGTGTGGGGCCTCAAGAGACCCAGTACTTC.

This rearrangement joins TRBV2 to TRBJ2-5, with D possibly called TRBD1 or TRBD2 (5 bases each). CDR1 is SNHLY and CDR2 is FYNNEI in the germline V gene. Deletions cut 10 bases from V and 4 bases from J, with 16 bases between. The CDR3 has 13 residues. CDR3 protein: CATDSTGAETQYF. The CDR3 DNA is TGTGCCACCGATTCGACCGGGGCAGAGACCCAGTACTTC.

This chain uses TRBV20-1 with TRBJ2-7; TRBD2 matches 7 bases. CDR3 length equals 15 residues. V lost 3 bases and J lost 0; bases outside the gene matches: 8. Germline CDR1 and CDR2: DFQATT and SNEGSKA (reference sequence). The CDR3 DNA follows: TGCAGTGCTAGTACGTGGGAGCGGGGCTCCTACGAGCAGTACTTC. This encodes CSASTWERGSYEQYF.